This T cell receptor (beta chain) was recovered during a study of blood T cell repertoires in COVID-19. Produced via immunoSEQ multiplex PCR; TCRdb's table is partial and in-frame only. The table has over 200,000 clones, less than 90% seen once. The CDR3 spans 14 residues. The germline gives CDR1 SGHTA, CDR2 FQGNSA. V lost 4 bases and J 8 bases, leaving 17 bases between the germline ends. Sequencing was carried out using peripheral blood. J is TRBJ1-2 and V is TRBV7-2, with D unclear. The origin of this receptor is a man between 35 and 55 years old with acute or convalescent COVID-19. CDR3 nucleotides: TGTGCCAGCAGCTCCCCCCTCGGCCGGAGGGGCTACACCTTC. Amino acid sequence: CASSSPLGRRGYTF.